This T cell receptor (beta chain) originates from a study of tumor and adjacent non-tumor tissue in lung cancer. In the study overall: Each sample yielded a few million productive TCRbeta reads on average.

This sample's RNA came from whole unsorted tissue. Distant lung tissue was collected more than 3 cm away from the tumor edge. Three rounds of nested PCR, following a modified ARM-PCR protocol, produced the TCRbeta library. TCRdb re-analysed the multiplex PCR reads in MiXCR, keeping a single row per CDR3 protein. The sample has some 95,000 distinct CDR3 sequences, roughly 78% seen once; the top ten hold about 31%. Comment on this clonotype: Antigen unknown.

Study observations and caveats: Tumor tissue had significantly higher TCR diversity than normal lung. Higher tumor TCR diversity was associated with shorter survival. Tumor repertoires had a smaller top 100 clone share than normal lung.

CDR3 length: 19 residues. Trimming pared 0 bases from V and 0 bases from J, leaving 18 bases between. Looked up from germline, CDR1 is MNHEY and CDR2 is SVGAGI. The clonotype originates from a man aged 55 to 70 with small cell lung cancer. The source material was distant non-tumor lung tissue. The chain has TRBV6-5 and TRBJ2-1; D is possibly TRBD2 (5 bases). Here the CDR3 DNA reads TGTGCCAGCAGTTACTCCGTTGGTAGTGGGAGTAGCTCCTACAATGAGCAGTTCTTC. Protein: CASSYSVGSGSSSYNEQFF.